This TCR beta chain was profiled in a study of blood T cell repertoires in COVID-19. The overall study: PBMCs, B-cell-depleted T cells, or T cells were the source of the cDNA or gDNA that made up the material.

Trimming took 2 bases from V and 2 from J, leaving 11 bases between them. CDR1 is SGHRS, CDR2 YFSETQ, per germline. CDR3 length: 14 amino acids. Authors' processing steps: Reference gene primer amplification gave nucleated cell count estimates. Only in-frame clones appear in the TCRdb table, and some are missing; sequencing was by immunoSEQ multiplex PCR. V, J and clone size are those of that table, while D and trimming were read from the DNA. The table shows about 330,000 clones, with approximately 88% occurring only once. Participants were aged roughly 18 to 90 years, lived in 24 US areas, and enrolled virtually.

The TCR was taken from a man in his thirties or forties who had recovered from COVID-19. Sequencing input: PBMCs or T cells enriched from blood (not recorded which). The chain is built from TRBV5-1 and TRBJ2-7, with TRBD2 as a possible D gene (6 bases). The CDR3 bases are TGCGCCAGCAGCTTACAGGAGGGCCCCTACGAGCAGTACTTC. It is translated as CASSLQEGPYEQYF.